The 28 T cell receptor beta chains presented below share a single source sample, sequenced in a study of T cells in women clearing cervical HPV infection. Repertoires were generated with immunoSEQ multiplex PCR, while TCRdb's copy carries only in-frame clones and drops some. The sample table includes under 20,000 clones. The sequencing sample was made of blood buffy coat. The receptor set was obtained from a woman aged 18-70 years with a cervical HPV16 infection that either progressed to CIN3+ or cleared (not recorded which).

This clone ranks as medium-sized (0.01 to 0.1%) in terms of frequency. CDR3 bases read: TGCAGTGCTGGGCGTGAG. Residues: CSAGRE. The full CDR3 sequence reads CSAGREQFF. The genes are TRBV20-1 and TRBJ2-1; D not resolved. The read terminates 3 residues ahead of where the CDR3 ends, so the germline J gene completes it. The germline CDR1 and CDR2 sequences are DFQATT and SNEGSKA (reference sequence). The length of the CDR3 is 9 residues. The V gene lost 5 bases and the J gene lost 9 bases, with 5 bases spanning the gap.

Regarding this clone: With the read ending 3 residues before the CDR3 end, the germline J gene is used to fill in that end. The V call is TRBV5-5, the J call TRBJ1-2; D perhaps matches TRBD1 (5 bases). The germline V gene has CDR1 SGHKS and CDR2 YYEKEE (reference sequence). Trimming pared 4 bases from V and 7 bases from J, leaving 20 bases between. The CDR3 runs 15 residues. Partial CDR3 DNA: TGTGCCAGCAGCCCGAGGACGGCAGGGATGATTGGC. Translation: CASSPRTAGMIG. The full CDR3 reads CASSPRTAGMIGYTF. Based on the CDR3 plus reference TRBV5-5 and TRBJ1-2, the full variable domain is DAGVTQSPTHLIKTRGQQVTLRCSPISGHKSVSWYQQVLGQGPQFIFQYYEKEERGRGNFPDRFSARQFPNYSSELNVNALLLGDSALYLCASSPRTAGMIGYTFGSGTRLTVV.

About this clone itself: The read terminates 3 residues before the CDR3 end, so the remaining end is supplied by the germline J gene. The rearrangement joins TRBV5-4 to TRBJ1-1; possibly TRBD1 for D (6 bases). CDR1 is SGHNT, CDR2 YYREEE, per germline (reference sequence). The CDR3 extends over 16 amino acids. Trimming shortened V by 2 bases and J by 1 base, and 15 bases separated the two germline ends. CDR3 DNA (partial): TGTGCCAGCAGCTTACCCCGGCAGGGGAGGAACACTGAA. Translation: CASSLPRQGRNTE. In full, the CDR3 is CASSLPRQGRNTEAFF.

About this clone itself: The read halts 3 residues ahead of the CDR3 end, with the missing end drawn from the germline J gene. The V and J genes are TRBV30 and TRBJ2-1; possible D gene TRBD2, 7 bases. CDR1 is GTSNPN, CDR2 SVGIG, per germline (reference sequence). The V gene lost 1 base and the J gene lost 0 bases, with 10 bases spanning the gap. The CDR3 is 15 amino acids. CDR3 region: CAWSDRGASYNEQFF. Partial CDR3 DNA: TGTGCCTGGAGTGATCGGGGGGCCTCCTACAATGAG.

On this clone: The read comes to an end 3 residues before the CDR3 does, leaving the germline J gene to fill in the end. This chain links TRBV12-5 with TRBJ1-2, with D possibly TRBD1 on 6 matching bases. The CDR3 spans 15 residues. The ends were cut back, 0 bases at V and 2 bases at J, with 10 bases in the middle. Looked up from germline, CDR1 is LGHNT and CDR2 is FRNRAP. The chain's CDR3 is CASGLVWTVNYGYTF. Incomplete CDR3 DNA: TGTGCTAGTGGTTTGGTCTGGACAGTAAACTATGGC.

With regard to this clone: The read terminates 3 residues before the CDR3 end, so the remaining end is supplied by the germline J gene. The J gene is TRBJ2-7, the V gene TRBV30; 7 bases map to TRBD2. V lost 3 bases and J lost 2; bases outside the gene matches: 10. In germline, CDR1 is GTSNPN, CDR2 SVGIG (reference sequence). CDR3 length equals 15 residues. The CDR3 loop is CAWSGREGSAYEQYF. CDR3 bases read: TGTGCCTGGAGCGGTAGGGAGGGTAGCGCCTACGAG. Combining the CDR3 with reference TRBV30 and TRBJ2-7 gives the whole variable domain SQTIHQWPATLVQPVGSPLSLECTVEGTSNPNLYWYRQAAGRGLQLLFYSVGIGQISSEVPQNLSASRPQDRQFILSSKKLLLSDSGFYLCAWSGREGSAYEQYFGPGTRLTVT.

This clone is medium-sized (0.01 to 0.1%) by frequency. The read halts 3 residues ahead of the CDR3 end, with the missing end drawn from the germline J gene. V and J are TRBV18 and TRBJ2-7; a possible D gene is TRBD1 (6 bases). The CDR3 sequence is 18 residues long. V was pared by 2 bases and J by 0 bases, with 20 bases between. The germline V gene has CDR1 KGHSH and CDR2 LQKENI. The CDR3 DNA, read in part, is TGTGCCAGCTCACCAACGACAAGCACAACAGGGCGCTCCTACGAG. Residues: CASSPTTSTTGRSYE. The whole CDR3 sequence reads CASSPTTSTTGRSYEQYF.

As concerns this clone: The missing CDR3 end, 3 residues past where the read stops, is filled in from the germline J gene. The V and J genes are TRBV18 and TRBJ2-3; a possible D gene is TRBD1 (5 bases). The germline V gene encodes CDR1 KGHSH and CDR2 LQKENI. There are 15 residues in the CDR3. V lost 0 bases, J lost 1 base, and 8 bases lay in between. Incomplete CDR3 DNA: TGTGCCAGCTCACCACCGGGGCCCCGCACAGATACG. Translated, it gives CASSPPGPRTDT. The entire CDR3 is CASSPPGPRTDTQYF.

Concerning this clone: The read halts 3 residues ahead of the CDR3 end, with the missing end drawn from the germline J gene. The V call is TRBV20-1, the J call TRBJ2-1; 9 positions agree with TRBD1. The CDR3 contains 16 residues. Trimming cost V 5 bases and J 1 base; bases outside gene matches: 9. The germline CDR1 and CDR2 sequences are DFQATT and SNEGSKA (reference sequence). The CDR3 sequence is CSAWVGGQGSYNEQFF. The CDR3 DNA, read in part, is TGCAGTGCTTGGGTGGGGGGACAGGGTTCCTACAATGAG.

About this clone: The CDR3 end lies 3 residues beyond the end of the read and is filled in from the germline J gene. This sequence joins TRBV2 and TRBJ1-2; D uncertain. CDR1 and CDR2 from the germline V gene are SNHLY and FYNNEI. Trimming left V 3 bases short and J 5 bases short, with 10 bases between. The CDR3 is made up of 13 amino acids. The CDR3 spells CASSEFREYGYTF. The CDR3 DNA, read in part, is TGTGCCAGCAGTGAGTTTAGAGAGTATGGC.

A note on this clone: The read gets to within 3 residues of the CDR3 end, and the germline J gene fills in the rest. The chain uses TRBV20-1 and TRBJ1-2, with 7 bases that match TRBD1. V lost 0 bases, J lost 4 bases, and 11 bases stayed unmatched. The CDR3 is 16 amino acids. CDR1 DFQATT and CDR2 SNEGSKA come from the germline V gene (reference sequence). CDR3 bases read: TGCAGTGCTAGAGATCTTGGGACAGCATCCTTCTATGGC. As protein: CSARDLGTASFYG. The CDR3 in full is CSARDLGTASFYGYTF.

A note on this clone: The read ends 3 residues early relative to the CDR3; the germline J gene fills the gap. The chain joins TRBV6-2 or TRBV6-3 to TRBJ1-6; D gene unclear. The CDR3 has 14 residues. Germline V gene lookup returns CDR1 MNHEY and CDR2 SVGEGT. Trimming stripped 7 bases from V and 7 bases from J, with 14 bases between. The CDR3 sequence: CASNKAGRNSPLHF. The covered CDR3 bases are TGTGCCAGCAACAAAGCGGGGAGGAATTCACCC.

Measured by frequency, this clone is medium-sized. The CDR3 end falls 3 residues outside the read, so it is completed with the germline J gene. The V and J genes are TRBV18 and TRBJ2-4; 7 nucleotides agree with TRBD1. Per the germline V gene, CDR1 is KGHSH and CDR2 is LQKENI. The V and J ends lost 2 bases and 0 bases, in that order; junction bases with no gene match: 13. This CDR3 contains 19 residues. The CDR3 bases that were read are TGTGCCAGCTCACCAAAGGGGACAGCCGACGCGTTAGCCAAAAACATT. Amino acids: CASSPKGTADALAKNI. The complete CDR3 reads CASSPKGTADALAKNIQYF.

On this clone: The read ends 3 residues early relative to the CDR3; the germline J gene fills the gap. The genes are TRBV11-1 and TRBJ1-1; a weak D match, TRBD1 (5 bases). CDR1 SGHAT and CDR2 FQDESV come from the germline V gene (reference sequence). Trimming left V 3 bases short and J 1 base short, with 6 bases between. The CDR3 runs 13 residues. The CDR3 reads CASSLGPNTEAFF. The covered CDR3 bases are TGTGCCAGCAGCTTGGGGCCGAACACTGAA.

Regarding this clone: Read coverage stops 3 residues before the CDR3 terminus; the germline J gene supplies the remainder. The chain is built from TRBV20-1 and TRBJ2-3, with 8 bases that match TRBD1. The CDR3 extends over 15 amino acids. CDR1 and CDR2 (germline): DFQATT, SNEGSKA (reference sequence). V dropped 2 bases and J dropped 2; count of bases not matched to a gene: 6. The DNA read from the CDR3 is TGCAGTGCTAGAAAGTCGGGACAGGTCACAGATACG. Protein product: CSARKSGQVTDT. In full, the CDR3 reads CSARKSGQVTDTQYF.

A word on this clone: The observed sequence ends 3 residues before the CDR3 terminus, with the missing tail filled in from the germline J gene. The chain recombines TRBV13 with TRBJ2-7; D might be TRBD1 (5 bases). V lost 5 bases and J lost 0, with 11 bases in between. The CDR3 covers 14 residues. Germline loops: CDR1 PRHDT, CDR2 FYEKMQ (reference sequence). This CDR3 is CASSPSDISYEQYF. The covered CDR3 bases are TGTGCCAGCAGCCCCTCGGACATCTCCTACGAG.

Remarks on this clone: The missing CDR3 end, 3 residues past where the read stops, is filled in from the germline J gene. J is TRBJ2-5 and V is TRBV5-4; possible D gene TRBD2, 5 bases. Between the trimmed V and J ends, which lost 2 bases and 1 base, there was a span of 6 bases. Germline CDR1 is SGHNT and CDR2 is YYREEE (reference sequence). This CDR3 has 13 amino acids. The CDR3 sequence is CASSFRGQETQYF. The part of the CDR3 DNA that was read is TGTGCCAGCAGCTTCCGGGGCCAAGAGACC.

Regarding this clone: The observed sequence ends 3 residues before the CDR3 terminus, with the missing tail filled in from the germline J gene. V gene TRBV7-2 combines with J gene TRBJ2-5, with unresolved D. In germline, CDR1 is SGHTA, CDR2 FQGNSA. This CDR3 is 13 amino acids long. With 3 bases removed from V and 2 bases from J, the gap between germline ends came to 7 bases. CDR3 DNA, as far as it was read: TGTGCCAGCAGCTTTTCGCGGCAAGAGACC. This gives the protein CASSFSRQET. The entire CDR3 is CASSFSRQETQYF.

To note about this clone: The CDR3 end falls 3 residues outside the read, so it is completed with the germline J gene. This chain connects TRBV3-1 (or the pseudogene TRBV3-2) to TRBJ1-2; 9 bases are a match to TRBD1. Unmatched junction bases numbered 10, after V lost 4 bases and J lost 4 bases. The germline V gene encodes CDR1 LGHDT and CDR2 YNNKEL (reference sequence). This CDR3 spans 16 amino acids. CDR3 protein: CASSLGGQGGGYGYTF. The sequenced CDR3 bases are TGTGCCAGCAGCCTTGGGGGACAGGGTGGGGGCTATGGC.

With respect to this clone: Sequencing ends 3 residues short of the CDR3 end; the germline J gene provides the rest. This rearrangement joins TRBV5-1 to TRBJ2-5, with D possibly matching TRBD2 (6 bases). Per germline, CDR1 SGHRS and CDR2 YFSETQ. V shed 2 bases and J shed 5 bases, with 16 bases lying between them. This CDR3 is 15 amino acids long. The covered CDR3 bases are TGCGCCAGCAGCTTTTACGGGGGAGTTGAGGAGACC. It is translated as CASSFYGGVEET. Given in full, the CDR3 is CASSFYGGVEETQYF.

A note on this clone: The read falls 3 residues short of the CDR3 end, and the missing part is taken from the germline J gene. The chain employs TRBV7-2 and TRBJ2-2; 8 bases fit TRBD1. This CDR3 contains 15 residues. Germline V CDR1 and CDR2: SGHTA, FQGNSA. J lost 7 bases, V lost 3 bases, and 7 bases had no gene match. CDR3 sequence reads: CASSFRTGSNGELFF. The sequenced part of the CDR3 DNA is TGTGCCAGCAGCTTTCGGACAGGGTCGAACGGGGAG.

Regarding this clone: Coverage ceases 3 residues before the CDR3 finishes, and the germline J gene fills in the end. This chain joins TRBV5-1 and TRBJ2-5; D possibly corresponds to TRBD1 (5 bases). Between the trimmed V and J ends, which lost 7 bases and 5 bases, there was a span of 18 bases. The germline CDR1 and CDR2 sequences are SGHRS and YFSETQ. This CDR3 contains 14 residues. The CDR3 DNA, read in part, is TGCGCCAGCTCCGGGCCAGGGCTGGGGGAGACC. Translated: CASSGPGLGET. The full CDR3 reads CASSGPGLGETQYF. The variable domain in full, completed from reference TRBV5-1 and TRBJ2-5, reads KAGVTQTPRYLIKTRGQQVTLSCSPISGHRSVSWYQQTPGQGLQFLFEYFSETQRNKGNFPGRFSGRQFSNSRSEMNVSTLELGDSALYLCASSGPGLGETQYFGPGTRLLVL.

CDR3: CASRASGGQYQETQYF. The sequenced part of the CDR3 DNA is TGTGCCAGTAGAGCTAGCGGGGGCCAGTACCAAGAGACC. The V gene is TRBV2, the J gene TRBJ2-5; 10 positions match TRBD2. The DNA ends 3 residues before the CDR3 does, and the rest of the CDR3 is filled in from the germline J gene. The CDR3 covers 16 residues. J gave up 0 bases and V 9 bases, and 10 bases lay outside the gene matches. Germline V gene data show CDR1 as SNHLY and CDR2 as FYNNEI.

For this clone: The DNA ends 3 residues before the CDR3 does, and the rest of the CDR3 is filled in from the germline J gene. The chain recombines TRBV18 with TRBJ1-1; 8 bases fit TRBD1. CDR3 size: 16 residues. The V gene's germline CDR1 is KGHSH and CDR2 LQKENI. CDR3 bases read: TGTGCCAGCTCACCACCTGTGACAGGGGAGTTAGCAGAA. Protein sequence: CASSPPVTGELAE. From start to end, the CDR3 is CASSPPVTGELAEAFF. Full variable domain (missing parts from reference TRBV18 and TRBJ1-1): NAGVMQNPRHLVRRRGQEARLRCSPMKGHSHVYWYRQLPEEGLKFMVYLQKENIIDESGMPKERFSAEFPKEGPSILRIQQVVRGDSAAYFCASSPPVTGELAEAFFGQGTRLTVV.

About this clone: The missing CDR3 end, 3 residues past where the read stops, is filled in from the germline J gene. The chain is built from TRBV4-2 and TRBJ1-2; D is possibly TRBD1 (5 bases). Germline-derived CDR1 and CDR2 are LGHNA and YNFKEQ. The CDR3 length is 19 residues. The sequenced part of the CDR3 DNA is TGTGCCAGCAGCCAATCCAGCCCCCCCCTTACCCGCGGGGGGGTCGGC. As protein: CASSQSSPPLTRGGVG. The entire CDR3 reads CASSQSSPPLTRGGVGYTF.

On this clone itself: The sequenced fragment ends 3 residues before the CDR3 boundary, so the rest is inferred from the germline J gene. V usage is TRBV2 and J usage is TRBJ1-6; 7 nucleotides match TRBD1. Germline V gene data show CDR1 as SNHLY and CDR2 as FYNNEI. The CDR3 is 13 residues long. CDR3: CASRMNAGGALHF. The sequenced part of the CDR3 DNA is TGTGCCAGCAGAATGAATGCAGGGGGAGCC. The variable domain in full, completed from reference TRBV2 and TRBJ1-6, reads EPEVTQTPSHQVTQMGQEVILRCVPISNHLYFYWYRQILGQKVEFLVSFYNNEISEKSEIFDDQFSVERPDGSNFTLKIRSTKLEDSAMYFCASRMNAGGALHFGNGTRLTVT.

Details on this clone: The sequence runs out 3 residues before the end of the CDR3; the remainder is reconstructed from the germline J gene. The chain links TRBV6-2 or TRBV6-3 to TRBJ1-1; 7 bases are shared with TRBD1. The CDR3 covers 14 residues. Per the germline V gene, CDR1 is MNHEY and CDR2 is SVGEGT. V was pared by 5 bases and J by 5 bases, with 8 bases of the junction left unmatched. The DNA read from the CDR3 is TGTGCCAGCAGTGATTTACAGGGGACTACTGAA. Amino acids: CASSDLQGTTE. The full CDR3 sequence reads CASSDLQGTTEAFF.

About this clone itself: The observed sequence ends 3 residues before the CDR3 terminus, with the missing tail filled in from the germline J gene. This rearrangement joins TRBV7-2 to TRBJ2-7; TRBD1 is a possible D gene (5 bases). Germline CDR1 is SGHTA and CDR2 is FQGNSA. V shed 5 bases and J shed 3 bases, with 8 bases lying between them. The CDR3 spans 12 residues. This chain's CDR3 is CASSVQGYEQYF. CDR3 DNA (partial): TGTGCCAGCAGCGTCCAGGGCTACGAG.